A selection of T cell receptor beta chains follows, all from one sample in a study of T-cell memory formation after mild COVID-19. TCRdb processed the 5' RACE reads anew with MiXCR; each CDR3 protein has one entry. The sample has about 560,000 distinct CDR3 sequences, about a sixth seen once; the top ten hold more than 10%. Material: PBMCs or a T cell subset sorted from them (not recorded which). Every receptor here comes from an adult woman who had mild COVID-19 (a few samples of this study predate the infection). Cell type and time point are not known. Each CDR3 is given with its conserved first and last residue. A D gene is named only where the DNA matches it firmly. For some rows the clone size is stated as once, few or many, or as a class when expanded; others skip it.

J: TRBJ2-7
V: TRBV9
size: .
D: TRBD2
DNA: TGTGCCAGCAGCCCACCGAAAGCTAGCGGGAACTACGAGCAGTACTTC
CDR3: CASSPPKASGNYEQYF

J: TRBJ2-1
V: TRBV24-1
size: .
D: TRBD1
DNA: TGTGCCACCAGTGATTTGGGGACAGGCTTCGACAATGAGCAGTTCTTC
CDR3: CATSDLGTGFDNEQFF

J: TRBJ1-6
V: TRBV10-3
size: few
D: TRBD1
DNA: TGTGCCATCAGTGTCGCGGGACAGGGACACTCACCCCTCCACTTT
CDR3: CAISVAGQGHSPLHF

J: TRBJ2-1
V: TRBV29-1
size: .
D: .
DNA: TGCAGCGTTGAATTCCACAATGAGCAGTTCTTC
CDR3: CSVEFHNEQFF

J: TRBJ2-1
V: TRBV5-5
size: few
D: .
DNA: TGTGCCAGCAGCTCGGACACCCTAGAGCAGTTCTTC
CDR3: CASSSDTLEQFF

J: TRBJ2-1
V: TRBV7-3
size: few
D: TRBD2
DNA: TGTGCCAGCAGCTTAAGTATCCTAGCGGCCTACAATGAGCAGTTCTTC
CDR3: CASSLSILAAYNEQFF

J: TRBJ2-1
V: TRBV24-1
size: .
D: .
DNA: TGTGCCACCAGTGACCCCCAGCTTGAGCAGTTCTTC
CDR3: CATSDPQLEQFF

J: TRBJ2-1
V: TRBV19
size: .
D: .
DNA: TGTGCCAGTAGTAAAGGACCCCCCGATGAGCAGTTCTTC
CDR3: CASSKGPPDEQFF

J: TRBJ2-4
V: TRBV3-1
size: few
D: .
DNA: TGTGCCAGCAGCCAAGGAGGCCCTCGAGACATTCAGTACTTC
CDR3: CASSQGGPRDIQYF

J: TRBJ2-3
V: TRBV4-1
size: .
D: .
DNA: TGCGCCAGCAGCTCCCCCCGAGGGACAAGGGTAGGCACAGATACGCAGTATTTT
CDR3: CASSSPRGTRVGTDTQYF

J: TRBJ1-5
V: TRBV30
size: .
D: .
DNA: TGTGCCTGGAGCACAGGCATCGGTCAGCCCCAGCATTTT
CDR3: CAWSTGIGQPQHF

J: TRBJ1-2
V: TRBV11-2
size: many
D: .
DNA: TGTGCCAGCAGCTTAGACAGCTACTCCTATGGCTACACCTTC
CDR3: CASSLDSYSYGYTF

J: TRBJ2-6
V: TRBV18
size: many
D: .
DNA: TGTGCCAGCTCACCACCGTTGCGGGTTATTGGAGGGGCCAACGTCCTGACTTTC
CDR3: CASSPPLRVIGGANVLTF

J: TRBJ2-7
V: TRBV6-2/TRBV6-3
size: .
D: TRBD1
DNA: TGTGCCAGCAGTGAGGACAGGGTCCACGAGCAGTACTTC
CDR3: CASSEDRVHEQYF

J: TRBJ2-3
V: TRBV3-1
size: .
D: .
DNA: TGTGCCAGCAGCCCCCTTGTGGGGTCGGGGGCGCAAGATACGCAGTATTTT
CDR3: CASSPLVGSGAQDTQYF

J: TRBJ2-1
V: TRBV5-5
size: once
D: TRBD1
DNA: TGTGCCAGCAGCGCAGGGGGCATCAATGAGCAGTTCTTC
CDR3: CASSAGGINEQFF

J: TRBJ2-7
V: TRBV27
size: few
D: .
DNA: TGTGCCAGCAGTTTATCTCCGGGGTGGACCTACGAGCAGTACTTC
CDR3: CASSLSPGWTYEQYF

J: TRBJ2-6
V: TRBV19
size: few
D: .
DNA: TGTGCCAGTAGTATAGGGAGGGCAAGTGGGGCCAACGTCCTGACTTTC
CDR3: CASSIGRASGANVLTF

J: TRBJ2-7
V: TRBV6-2/TRBV6-3
size: few
D: .
DNA: TGTGCCAGCAGTTCCCGGACCAACGAGCAGTACTTC
CDR3: CASSSRTNEQYF

J: TRBJ1-4
V: TRBV20-1
size: few
D: .
DNA: TGCAGTGCTAGAGCACTTAATGAAAAACTGTTTTTT
CDR3: CSARALNEKLFF

J: TRBJ2-1
V: TRBV7-2
size: few
D: .
DNA: TGTGCCAGCAGCCCCTACCTCTTCAATGAGCAGTTCTTC
CDR3: CASSPYLFNEQFF

J: TRBJ2-7
V: TRBV4-3
size: .
D: TRBD2
DNA: TGCGCCAGCAGCCAAGATCTTTGGGCGGCTAGCGGGATCGGCGAGCAGTACTTC
CDR3: CASSQDLWAASGIGEQYF

J: TRBJ2-1
V: TRBV7-8
size: few
D: TRBD1
DNA: TGTGCCAGCAGCTACCGGACAGGGGGTTCCTACAATGAGCAGTTCTTC
CDR3: CASSYRTGGSYNEQFF

J: TRBJ1-1
V: TRBV20-1
size: .
D: .
DNA: TGCAGTGCCCTAGGGGGGAACACTGAAGCTTTCTTT
CDR3: CSALGGNTEAFF

J: TRBJ2-2
V: TRBV9
size: .
D: .
DNA: TGTGCCAGCAGACATAGCGACGCGAACACCGGGGAGCTGTTTTTT
CDR3: CASRHSDANTGELFF

J: TRBJ2-3
V: TRBV24-1
size: few
D: .
DNA: TGTGCCACCAGTGCTTCAACAGGGTTGGGCGATACGCAGTATTTT
CDR3: CATSASTGLGDTQYF

J: TRBJ2-5
V: TRBV18
size: few
D: .
DNA: TGTGCCAGCTCACCACCAGTAACAGCTCAAGAGACCCAGTACTTC
CDR3: CASSPPVTAQETQYF

J: TRBJ2-2
V: TRBV9
size: .
D: .
DNA: TGTGCCAGCAGCGTAGCTTCGAGTTCGAACACCGGGGAGCTGTTTTTT
CDR3: CASSVASSSNTGELFF

J: TRBJ1-2
V: TRBV12-3/TRBV12-4
size: .
D: .
DNA: TGTGCCAGCAGTTTAGCTGACAAGCGTGGCTACACCTTC
CDR3: CASSLADKRGYTF

J: TRBJ1-2
V: TRBV5-1
size: .
D: TRBD1
DNA: TGCGCCAGCAGCCCCGGGACAGGACAGTCTAACTATGGCTACACCTTC
CDR3: CASSPGTGQSNYGYTF